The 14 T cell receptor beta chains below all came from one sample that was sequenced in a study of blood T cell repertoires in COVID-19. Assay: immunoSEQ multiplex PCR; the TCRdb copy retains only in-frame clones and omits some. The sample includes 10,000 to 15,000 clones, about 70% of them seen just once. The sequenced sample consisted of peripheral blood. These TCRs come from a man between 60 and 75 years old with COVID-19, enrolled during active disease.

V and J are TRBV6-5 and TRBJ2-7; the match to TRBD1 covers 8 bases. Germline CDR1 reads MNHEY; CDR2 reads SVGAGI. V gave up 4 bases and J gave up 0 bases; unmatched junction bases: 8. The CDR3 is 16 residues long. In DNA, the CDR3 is TGTGCCAGCAGTTTCAAGGGACAGGCTCCCTCCTACGAGCAGTACTTC. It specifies CASSFKGQAPSYEQYF.

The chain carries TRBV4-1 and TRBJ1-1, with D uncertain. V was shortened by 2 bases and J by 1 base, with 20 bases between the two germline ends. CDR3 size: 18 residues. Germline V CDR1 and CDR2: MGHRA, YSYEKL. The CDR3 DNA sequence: TGCGCCAGCAGCCAACTAGATCTCGGCTTCTCACGGAACACTGAAGCTTTCTTT. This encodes CASSQLDLGFSRNTEAFF.

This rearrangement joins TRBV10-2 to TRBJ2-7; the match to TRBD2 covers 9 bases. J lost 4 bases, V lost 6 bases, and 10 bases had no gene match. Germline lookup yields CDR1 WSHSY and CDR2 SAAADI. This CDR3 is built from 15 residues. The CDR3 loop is CASSEGAGGYYEQYF. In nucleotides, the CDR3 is TGCGCCAGCAGCGAAGGGGCGGGGGGGTATTACGAGCAGTACTTC.

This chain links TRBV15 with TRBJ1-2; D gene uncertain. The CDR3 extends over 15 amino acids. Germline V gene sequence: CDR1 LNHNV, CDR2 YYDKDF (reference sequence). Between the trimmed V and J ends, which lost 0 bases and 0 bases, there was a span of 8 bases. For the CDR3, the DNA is TGTGCCACCAGCAGAGATCGGGAGGCTAACTATGGCTACACCTTC. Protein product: CATSRDREANYGYTF. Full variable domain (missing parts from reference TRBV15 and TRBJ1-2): DAMVIQNPRYQVTQFGKPVTLSCSQTLNHNVMYWYQQKSSQAPKLLFHYYDKDFNNEADTPDNFQSRRPNTSFCFLDIRSPGLGDTAMYLCATSRDREANYGYTFGSGTRLTVV.

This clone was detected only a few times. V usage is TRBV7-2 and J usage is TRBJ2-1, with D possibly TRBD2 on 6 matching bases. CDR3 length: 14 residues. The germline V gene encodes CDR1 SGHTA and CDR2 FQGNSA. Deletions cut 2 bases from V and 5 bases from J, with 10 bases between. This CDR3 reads CASSLWGGHNEQFF. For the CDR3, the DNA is TGTGCCAGCAGCTTATGGGGAGGACACAATGAGCAGTTCTTC. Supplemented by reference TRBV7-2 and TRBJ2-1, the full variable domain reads GAGVSQSPSNKVTEKGKDVELRCDPISGHTALYWYRQSLGQGLEFLIYFQGNSAPDKSGLPSDRFSAERTGGSVSTLTIQRTQQEDSAVYLCASSLWGGHNEQFFGPGTRLTVL.

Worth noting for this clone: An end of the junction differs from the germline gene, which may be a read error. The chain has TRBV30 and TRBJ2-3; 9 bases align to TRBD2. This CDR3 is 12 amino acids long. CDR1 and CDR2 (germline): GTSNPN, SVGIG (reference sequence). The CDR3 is CAWSVILAGSHF. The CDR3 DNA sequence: TGTGCCTGGAGTGTAATCCTAGCGGGATCCCATTTT. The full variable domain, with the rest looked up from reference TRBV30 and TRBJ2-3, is SQTIHQWPATLVQPVGSPLSLECTVEGTSNPNLYWYRQAAGRGLQLLFYSVGIGQISSEVPQNLSASRPQDRQFILSSKKLLLSDSGFYLCAWSVILAGSHFGPGTRLTVL.

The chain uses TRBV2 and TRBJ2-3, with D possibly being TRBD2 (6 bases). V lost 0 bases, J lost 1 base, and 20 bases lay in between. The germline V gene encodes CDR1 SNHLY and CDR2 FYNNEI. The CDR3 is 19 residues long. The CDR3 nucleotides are TGTGCCAGCAGTGAAGCACCCTTTAGCGGAAGAAAGGGCACAGATACGCAGTATTTT. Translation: CASSEAPFSGRKGTDTQYF.

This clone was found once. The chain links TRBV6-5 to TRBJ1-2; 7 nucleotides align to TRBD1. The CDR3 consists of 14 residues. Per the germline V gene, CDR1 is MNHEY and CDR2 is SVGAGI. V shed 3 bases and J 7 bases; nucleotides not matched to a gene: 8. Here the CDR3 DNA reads TGTGCCAGCAGTTATCGCACAGGGGCGGGTGGCTACACCTTC. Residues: CASSYRTGAGGYTF.

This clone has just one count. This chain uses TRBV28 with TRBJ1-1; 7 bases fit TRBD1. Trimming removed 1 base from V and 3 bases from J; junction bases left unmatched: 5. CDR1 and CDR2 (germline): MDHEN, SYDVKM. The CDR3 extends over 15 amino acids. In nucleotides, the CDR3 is TGTGCCAGCAGTTTATCGGAGACAGGGCACACTGAAGCTTTCTTT. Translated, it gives CASSLSETGHTEAFF.

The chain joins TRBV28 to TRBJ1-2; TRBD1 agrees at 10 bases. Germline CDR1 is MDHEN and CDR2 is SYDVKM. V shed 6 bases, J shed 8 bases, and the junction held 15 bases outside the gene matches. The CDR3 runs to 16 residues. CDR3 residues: CASSLIASGQGKGYTF. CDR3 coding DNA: TGTGCCAGCAGCTTAATCGCCTCGGGACAGGGGAAGGGCTACACCTTC.

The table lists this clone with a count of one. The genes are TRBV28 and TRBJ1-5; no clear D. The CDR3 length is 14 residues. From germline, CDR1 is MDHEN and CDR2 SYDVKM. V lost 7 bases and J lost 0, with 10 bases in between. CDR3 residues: CASTLRYSNQPQHF. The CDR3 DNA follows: TGTGCCAGCACCCTGAGATATAGCAATCAGCCCCAGCATTTT.

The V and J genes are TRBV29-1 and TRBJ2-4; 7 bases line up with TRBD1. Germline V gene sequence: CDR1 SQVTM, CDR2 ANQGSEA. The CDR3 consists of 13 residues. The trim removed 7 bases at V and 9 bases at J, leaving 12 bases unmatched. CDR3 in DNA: TGCAGCGCTGGACAGGCCCAAAATACCATTCAGTACTTC. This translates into CSAGQAQNTIQYF.

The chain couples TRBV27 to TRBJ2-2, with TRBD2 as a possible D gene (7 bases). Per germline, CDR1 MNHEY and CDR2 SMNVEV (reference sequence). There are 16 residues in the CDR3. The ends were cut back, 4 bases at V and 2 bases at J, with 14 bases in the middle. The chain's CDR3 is CASSSRGGANTGELFF. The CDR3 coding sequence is TGTGCCAGCAGTTCCCGTGGGGGGGCTAACACCGGGGAGCTGTTTTTT.

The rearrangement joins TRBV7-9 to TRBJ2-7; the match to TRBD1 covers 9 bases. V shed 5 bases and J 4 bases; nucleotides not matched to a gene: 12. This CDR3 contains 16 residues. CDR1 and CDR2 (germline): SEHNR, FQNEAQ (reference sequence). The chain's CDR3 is CASSRREGTGHYEQYF. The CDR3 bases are TGTGCCAGCAGCCGTCGAGAGGGGACAGGGCATTACGAGCAGTACTTC.